This TCR beta chain was observed in a study of blood T cell repertoires in COVID-19. In the original workflow: From reference gene primer amplification, estimates of nucleated cell counts were derived. Assay used: immunoSEQ multiplex PCR; TCRdb lists only in-frame clones, some missing. V and J calls and clone size follow that table, whereas D and trimming were derived from the DNA. The repertoire holds over 95,000 clones, around 85% seen once, with approximately 13% in the top ten. V gave up 1 base and J gave up 5 bases, with 9 bases separating them. Germline lookup yields CDR1 LGHNT and CDR2 FRNRAP. The CDR3 has 14 residues.

The rearrangement uses TRBV12-5 and TRBJ2-1, with D maybe TRBD1 (6 bases). Material: peripheral blood. This TCR was recovered from a human donor in a cohort sampled during active COVID-19. In nucleotides, the CDR3 is TGTGCTAGTGGTTTGGGGACAGTCAACAATGAGCAGTTCTTC. Translating gives CASGLGTVNNEQFF. Filled out from reference TRBV12-5 and TRBJ2-1, the complete variable domain reads DARVTQTPRHKVTEMGQEVTMRCQPILGHNTVFWYRQTMMQGLELLAYFRNRAPLDDSGMPKDRFSAEMPDATLATLKIQPSEPRDSAVYFCASGLGTVNNEQFFGPGTRLTVL.